One and the same sample provided the 18 T cell receptor beta chains below, sequenced in a study of T cell clusters in autoimmune cytopenias (dated by TCRdb to the late 2010s). The sequencing machine was an Illumina MiSeq. Multiplex PCR with a touch-down protocol amplified TRB rearrangements, with the TRB-A and TRB-B primer pools combined in a single tube. TCRdb reprocessed the reads and lists each CDR3 protein sequence as a single entry, with no DNA. The table for this sample lists 4,500 to 6,500 distinct CDR3 sequences. The ten largest clones add up to under 35% of the sample. Per sample, about 250 ng of peripheral blood genomic DNA, tens of thousands of genome equivalents, was used for TRB amplification. This sample was shared with a second study, whose subject was T cell repertoires in aging, cancer and after chemotherapy.

Sequencing used peripheral blood. These receptors all come from a human donor in good health.

Its frequency marks this clonotype as medium-sized (0.01 to 0.1%). The J gene is TRBJ1-1, the V gene TRBV6-5. Germline lookup yields CDR1 MNHEY and CDR2 SVGAGI. The CDR3 has 15 residues. CDR3: CASSYGVGMDTEAFF.

This clonotype is medium-sized by frequency. The rearrangement uses TRBV18 and TRBJ2-2; lacking DNA, the TRBD1 call made by TCRdb goes unchecked. CDR3 length: 15 residues. Per the germline V gene, CDR1 is KGHSH and CDR2 is LQKENI. The CDR3 reads CASSPGAGATGELFF.

The chain carries TRBV13 and TRBJ2-7; TCRdb's D call of TRBD2 is untestable without DNA. This CDR3 comprises 16 residues. CDR1 and CDR2 (germline): PRHDT, FYEKMQ (reference sequence). The CDR3 protein is CASSSRTSTSSYEQYF.

Its frequency marks this clonotype as medium-sized. J is TRBJ2-7 and V is TRBV11-1; the TRBD2 assignment by TCRdb is unverifiable without DNA. Per the germline V gene, CDR1 is SGHAT and CDR2 is FQDESV (reference sequence). This CDR3 has 15 amino acids. The CDR3 region is CASSLGVQERYEQYF.

By frequency, this clonotype registers medium-sized. The rearrangement uses TRBV6-5 and TRBJ2-7; TCRdb's D call, TRBD2, is unchecked because there is no DNA. The V gene's germline CDR1 is MNHEY and CDR2 SVGAGI. The CDR3 sequence is 15 residues long. The CDR3 reads CASSYSGGGTREQYF.

Here the CDR3 reads CASSRRTGGVATNEKLFF. The chain combines TRBV12-3 or TRBV12-4 with TRBJ1-4; TCRdb returns TRBD1, unconfirmable since there is no DNA. CDR3 length: 18 amino acids.

This clonotype is identified as medium-sized (0.01 to 0.1%) from frequency. CDR3: CASSVLARSYNEQFF. V is TRBV19 and J is TRBJ2-1. The length of the CDR3 is 15 residues. Germline V CDR1 and CDR2: LNHDA, SQIVND (reference sequence).

The chain uses TRBV7-2 and TRBJ2-1. Looked up from germline, CDR1 is SGHTA and CDR2 is FQGNSA. The CDR3 has 14 residues. The CDR3 protein is CASSFSGAYNEQFF.

This clonotype ranks as medium-sized (0.01 to 0.1%) in terms of frequency. V gene TRBV10-1 combines with J gene TRBJ2-3. The CDR3 has 13 amino acids. The germline gives CDR1 WNHNN, CDR2 SYGVQD (reference sequence). The CDR3 loop reads CASSEAYTDTQYF.

J is TRBJ1-3 and V is TRBV10-3; TCRdb proposes TRBD1, but this gene call is untestable without DNA. The CDR3 is 15 amino acids. Germline CDR1 and CDR2: ENHRY and SYGVKD. CDR3 in amino acids: CAISEGGRSGNTIYF.

V gene TRBV24-1 combines with J gene TRBJ2-3; TCRdb reports TRBD1, a call that lacks DNA to check it against. The CDR3 consists of 22 residues. CDR1 is KGHDR, CDR2 SFDVKD, per germline. This chain's CDR3 is CATSETIGQRIVWSCRTDTQYF.

This clonotype registers medium-sized by frequency. V gene TRBV15 combines with J gene TRBJ1-6. The CDR3 extends over 17 amino acids. From germline, CDR1 is LNHNV and CDR2 YYDKDF (reference sequence). The CDR3 spells CATSRDPGGWMNSPLHF.

This clonotype is called medium-sized based on its frequency. The rearrangement joins TRBV27 to TRBJ2-7; TCRdb's D call, TRBD2, is unchecked because there is no DNA. The CDR3 is made up of 14 amino acids. Germline V gene lookup returns CDR1 MNHEY and CDR2 SMNVEV (reference sequence). The chain's CDR3 is CASSLAGGPYEQYF.

The chain links TRBV5-4 to TRBJ2-1; without DNA, the TCRdb call of TRBD2 cannot be checked. In germline, CDR1 is SGHNT, CDR2 YYREEE (reference sequence). The CDR3 sequence is 17 residues long. CDR3 in amino acids: CASSMGFREGNPDEQFF.

Considering frequency, this clonotype is medium-sized (0.01 to 0.1%). The chain combines TRBV5-5 with TRBJ2-5; TCRdb returns TRBD1, unconfirmable since there is no DNA. This CDR3 is built from 15 residues. Germline CDR1 and CDR2: SGHKS and YYEKEE (reference sequence). The CDR3 reads CASSLDGTGGETQYF.

The V gene is TRBV20-1, the J gene TRBJ1-5. Germline V gene lookup returns CDR1 DFQATT and CDR2 SNEGSKA (reference sequence). The CDR3 extends over 12 amino acids. Here the CDR3 reads CSASRIDQPQHF.

This clonotype is medium-sized by frequency. The rearrangement links TRBV30 to TRBJ2-7; TCRdb's D call, TRBD2, is unchecked because there is no DNA. The germline V gene encodes CDR1 GTSNPN and CDR2 SVGIG (reference sequence). CDR3 size: 13 residues. This chain's CDR3 is CAWAGSSSYEQYF. Full variable domain (missing parts from reference TRBV30 and TRBJ2-7): SQTIHQWPATLVQPVGSPLSLECTVEGTSNPNLYWYRQAAGRGLQLLFYSVGIGQISSEVPQNLSASRPQDRQFILSSKKLLLSDSGFYLCAWAGSSSYEQYFGPGTRLTVT.

The J gene is TRBJ1-1, the V gene TRBV7-9; TCRdb returns TRBD1, unconfirmable since there is no DNA. The CDR3 has 16 amino acids. The germline CDR1 and CDR2 sequences are SEHNR and FQNEAQ (reference sequence). The CDR3 reads CASSLAGELRNTEAFF.